Only a few counts were recorded for the clone carrying this TCR beta chain. Its antigen is not known. With 3 bases clipped from V and 7 bases from J, the junction kept 11 bases outside the gene matches. The germline CDR1 and CDR2 sequences are LGHNA and YSLEER. This CDR3 has 16 residues. The data derive from a study of beta chain features in type 1 diabetes. Study summary: Regarding age, gender and cell yields, patients proved similar to healthy donors. Study-level findings and limits: Insertion counts at VDJ junctions were lower in type 1 diabetes patients, who also showed more deletions there. All four CD4+ subsets of Type 1 diabetes patients contained TCRB CDR3s that were moderately but significantly shorter.

Expressed TCRB transcripts got sequenced, as all isolated RNA was reverse transcribed. Using immunoSEQ multiplex PCR, the repertoire was profiled, and TCRdb retains in-frame clones only, with some absent. Here the sample spans hundreds of thousands of clones, approximately 15% being singletons. The single heparinised draw taken from each donor contained approximately 100 mL of blood on average. V is TRBV4-3 and J is TRBJ2-3; the match to TRBD1 covers 9 bases. Sequenced: naive CD4+ T cells from blood. The TCR comes from a young man with type 1 diabetes. The CDR3 nucleotides read TGCGCCAGCAGCCAGGCAGGACAGGGGAGGATCAATACGCAGTATTTT. Its protein product is CASSQAGQGRINTQYF.